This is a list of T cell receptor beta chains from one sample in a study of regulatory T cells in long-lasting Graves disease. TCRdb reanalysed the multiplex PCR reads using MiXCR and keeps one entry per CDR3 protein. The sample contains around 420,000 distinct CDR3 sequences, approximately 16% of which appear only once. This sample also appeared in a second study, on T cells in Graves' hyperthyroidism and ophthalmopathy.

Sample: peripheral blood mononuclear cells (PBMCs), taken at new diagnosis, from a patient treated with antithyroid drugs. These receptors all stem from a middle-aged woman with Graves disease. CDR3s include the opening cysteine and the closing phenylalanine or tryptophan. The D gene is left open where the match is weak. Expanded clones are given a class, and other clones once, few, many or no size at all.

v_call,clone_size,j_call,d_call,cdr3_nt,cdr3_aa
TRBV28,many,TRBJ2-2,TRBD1,TGTGCCACCCCAGGGGGGAACACCGGGGAGCTGTTTTTT,CATPGGNTGELFF
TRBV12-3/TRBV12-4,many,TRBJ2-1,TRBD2,TGTGCCAGCACCCCTGCGGCGGGAGGGGCTTACAATGAGCAGTTCTTC,CASTPAAGGAYNEQFF
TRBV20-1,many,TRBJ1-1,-,TGCAGTGCTAGTCCGATAGATCCTATGAATGAAGCTTTCTTT,CSASPIDPMNEAFF
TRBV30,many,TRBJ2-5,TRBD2,TGTGCCTGGAGGTGGGAGGGAAGCGAGACCCAGTACTTC,CAWRWEGSETQYF
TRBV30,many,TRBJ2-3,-,TGTGCCTGGAGTGATGAGTTTACGCAGTATTTT,CAWSDEFTQYF
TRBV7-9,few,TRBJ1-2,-,TGTGCCAGCAGCTTAGGGGAGAGGGGAAACTACACCTTC,CASSLGERGNYTF
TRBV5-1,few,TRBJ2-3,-,TGCGCCAGCAGTGGGGAGGAATTCACAGATACGCAGTATTTT,CASSGEEFTDTQYF
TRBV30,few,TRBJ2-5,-,TGTGCCTGGAGTGTAAGCAGATTGCCACAAGAGACCCAGTACTTC,CAWSVSRLPQETQYF
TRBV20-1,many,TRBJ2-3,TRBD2,TGCAGTGCTAGAGATCGTTCCCCTAGCGGGATAAGCGATACGCAGTATTTT,CSARDRSPSGISDTQYF
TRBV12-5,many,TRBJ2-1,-,TGTGCTAGTGGTTTGAATCCTAGCGCAAGCTCCTACAATGAGCAGTTCTTC,CASGLNPSASSYNEQFF
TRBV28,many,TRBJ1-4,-,TGTGCCAGCAGTTTGGCAGGGTTGGGGAATGAAAAACTGTTTTTT,CASSLAGLGNEKLFF
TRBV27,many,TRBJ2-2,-,TGTGCCATCCAGCATCCGTACACCGGGGAGCTGTTTTTT,CAIQHPYTGELFF
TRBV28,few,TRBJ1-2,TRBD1,TGTGCCAGCAGAGGGACAGGGGACTATGGCTACACCTTC,CASRGTGDYGYTF
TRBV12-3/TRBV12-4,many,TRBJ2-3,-,TGTGCCAGCAGTTGGCAGGGCACAGATACGCAGTATTTT,CASSWQGTDTQYF
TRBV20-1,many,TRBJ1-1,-,TGCAGTGCTAGAGGGCAGAACACTGAAGCTTTCTTT,CSARGQNTEAFF
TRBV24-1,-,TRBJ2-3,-,TGTGCCACCAGCTACTCAGGGACCTCGGATACGCAGTATTTT,CATSYSGTSDTQYF
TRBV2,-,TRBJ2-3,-,TGTGCCAGCAGCGGAGGGCCCCAGGAGCGTACGCAGTGTTTT,CASSGGPQERTQCF
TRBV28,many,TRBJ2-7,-,TGTGCCAGCAGTTTACCCTCGGGGGCGGGGACGAACGAGCAGTACTTC,CASSLPSGAGTNEQYF
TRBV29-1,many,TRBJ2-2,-,TGCAGCGTTGAAAAAGGTGTGGGTACCGGGGAGCTGTTTTTT,CSVEKGVGTGELFF
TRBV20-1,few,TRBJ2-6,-,TGCAGTGCTAGAGATTGGGGAGCAGGGAGAACTGGGGCCAACGTCCTGACTTTC,CSARDWGAGRTGANVLTF
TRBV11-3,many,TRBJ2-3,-,TGTGCCAGCAGCCCGCGGACCGGTGGAGGGGCAGATACGCAGTATTTT,CASSPRTGGGADTQYF
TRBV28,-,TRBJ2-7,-,TGTGCCAGCAGAACACAGGGCCTCTCCTACGAGCAGTACTTC,CASRTQGLSYEQYF
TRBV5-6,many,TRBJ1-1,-,TGTGCCAGCAGCTATGTCAGGGGGAACACTGAAGCTTTCTTT,CASSYVRGNTEAFF
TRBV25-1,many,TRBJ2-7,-,TGTGCCAGCAGTGGAGATACAGGGTTGAGCTACGAGCAGTACTTC,CASSGDTGLSYEQYF
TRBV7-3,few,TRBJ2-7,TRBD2,TGTGCCAGCAGCTTAAGTAGGGTAGCGGGAGTGTTCGTCCTAGGCGAGCAGTACTTC,CASSLSRVAGVFVLGEQYF
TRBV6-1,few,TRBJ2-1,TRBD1,TGTGCCAGCTCTGTAAACCAGGGGGCCTTGCACTTC,CASSVNQGALHF
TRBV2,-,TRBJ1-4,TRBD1,TGTGCCAGCAGTGAATTATCAGGGGGCACTAATGAAAAACTGTTTTTT,CASSELSGGTNEKLFF
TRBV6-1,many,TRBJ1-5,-,TGTGCCAGCAGTGAAGGGGGAGTTTCCAATCAGCCCCAGCATTTT,CASSEGGVSNQPQHF
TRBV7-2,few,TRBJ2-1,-,TGTGCCAGCAGCCAGACTGCCCTAAGCTCCTACAATGAGCAGTTCTTC,CASSQTALSSYNEQFF
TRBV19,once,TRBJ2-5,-,TGTGCCAGTAGTATGCAAGCGGAGGGGAGAGAGACCCAGTACTTC,CASSMQAEGRETQYF
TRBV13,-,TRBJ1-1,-,TGTGCCAGCAGCCCTTCGGGGGGCTCTTTCACTGAAGCTTTCTTT,CASSPSGGSFTEAFF
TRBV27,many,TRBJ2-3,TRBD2,TGTGCCAGCAGTTTATCGGTCGCGGGAGGGATAGATACGCAGTATTTT,CASSLSVAGGIDTQYF
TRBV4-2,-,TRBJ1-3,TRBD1,TGTGCCAGCAGCCAAGACCCGACAGGGAGTGGAAACACCATATATTTT,CASSQDPTGSGNTIYF
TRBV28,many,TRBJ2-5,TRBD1,TGTGCCAGCAGTCCGGGACAGGGAGTGGAGACCCAGTACTTC,CASSPGQGVETQYF
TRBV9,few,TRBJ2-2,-,TGTGCCAGCACCAACAGGGTGAACACCGGGGAGCTGTTTTTT,CASTNRVNTGELFF
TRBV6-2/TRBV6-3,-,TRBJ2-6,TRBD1,TGTGCCAGCAGTACGAACGACAGGGGAGGCGTCCTGACTTTC,CASSTNDRGGVLTF
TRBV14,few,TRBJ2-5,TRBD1,TGTGCCAGCAGCCACCCGAACAGGGGTCTCCAAGAGACCCAGTACTTC,CASSHPNRGLQETQYF
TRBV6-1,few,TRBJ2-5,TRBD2,TGTGCCAGCACCCCGGGACTAGGGGTTGAGACCCAGTACTTC,CASTPGLGVETQYF
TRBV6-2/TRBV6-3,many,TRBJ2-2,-,TGTGCCAGCAGTTACTCGTGGGGCACCGGGGAGCTGTTTTTT,CASSYSWGTGELFF
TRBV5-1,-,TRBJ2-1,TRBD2,TGCGCCACCACGGGGGGGCCCGACAATGAGCAGTTCTTC,CATTGGPDNEQFF
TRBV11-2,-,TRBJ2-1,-,TGTGCCAGCAGCTTTTGGGCGCGTAGGGGTGAGCAGTTCTTC,CASSFWARRGEQFF
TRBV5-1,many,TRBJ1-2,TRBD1,TGCGCCAGCAGCTTGACGGGGCAGGGGGACTATGGCTACACCTTC,CASSLTGQGDYGYTF
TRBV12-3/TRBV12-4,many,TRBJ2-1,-,TGTGCCAGCAGCTTGGGACAACTTCATGAGCAGTTCTTC,CASSLGQLHEQFF
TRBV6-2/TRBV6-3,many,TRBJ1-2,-,TGTGCCAGCACCGTTTGGTCCCAGCGGGGCTATGGCTACACCTTC,CASTVWSQRGYGYTF
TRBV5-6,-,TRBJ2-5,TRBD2,TGTGCCAGCAGCTTGGAGAGCGGGAGGGAGACCCAGTACTTC,CASSLESGRETQYF
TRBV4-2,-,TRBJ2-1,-,TGTGCCAGCAGCCAGGCTGACGGACCCAGCTCCTACAATGAGCAGTTCTTC,CASSQADGPSSYNEQFF
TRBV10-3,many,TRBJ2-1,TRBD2,TGTGCCATCAGTGAGTCGACTAGCGGGAGTCCCGAAGCTTACAATGAGCAGTTCTTC,CAISESTSGSPEAYNEQFF
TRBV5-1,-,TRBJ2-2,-,TGCGCCAGCAGCTTGTTTTTACGGGACACCGGGGAGCTGTTTTTT,CASSLFLRDTGELFF
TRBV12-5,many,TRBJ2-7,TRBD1,TGTGCTAGTGGTTTGGCGGGACAGGGGATTGCTGGGCAGTACTTC,CASGLAGQGIAGQYF
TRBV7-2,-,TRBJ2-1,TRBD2,TGTGCCAGCAGCCCGGAACCGGGACTACTTTACAATGAGCAGTTCTTC,CASSPEPGLLYNEQFF
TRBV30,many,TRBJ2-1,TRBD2,TGTGCCTGGAGTGTTCTTCCGGGACTAGCGGGACCTTACTCCTACAATGAGCAGTTCTTC,CAWSVLPGLAGPYSYNEQFF
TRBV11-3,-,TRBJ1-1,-,TGTGCCAGCAGCTTTACAGGGATGGGTACTGAAGCTTTCTTT,CASSFTGMGTEAFF
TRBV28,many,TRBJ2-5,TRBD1,TGTGCCAGCAGGCCGGGACAGGCATCAGAGACCCAGTACTTC,CASRPGQASETQYF
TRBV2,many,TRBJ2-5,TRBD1,TGTGCCAGCAGTCAAAATCCACAGGGGGGCTTCCAAGAGACCCAGTACTTC,CASSQNPQGGFQETQYF
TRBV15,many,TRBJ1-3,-,TGTGCCACCAGCAGAGGGACCCGGGACACCATATATTTT,CATSRGTRDTIYF
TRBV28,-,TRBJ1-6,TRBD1,TGTGCCAGCAGTTACCGGACAGGCCACTATAATTCACCCCTCCACTTT,CASSYRTGHYNSPLHF